This T cell receptor (beta chain) was sequenced during a study of T-cell memory formation after mild COVID-19. As for the study in general: TCR clusters mostly belonged to single donors.

This clonotype has a handful of counts. The antigen remains undetermined. Per the germline V gene, CDR1 is LGHDT and CDR2 is YNNKEL (reference sequence). V lost 3 bases and J lost 3, with 14 bases in between. The CDR3 loop spans 15 amino acids. 5'RACE with constant-segment primers built TCRalpha and TCRbeta cDNA libraries with UMIs. From the 5' RACE reads, TCRdb called clonotypes with MiXCR, one entry per CDR3 protein. The sample lists approximately 260,000 distinct CDR3 sequences; about 17% were seen once. Overall study findings and caveats: Shrinking CD4+ clones resided mostly in CM and EM, and CD8+ ones in EMRA. Pre-infection memory showed some responding clones, and this suggested that cross-reactive memory joined.

The V and J genes are TRBV3-1 and TRBJ1-2, with D possibly TRBD1 on 6 matching bases. This receptor was obtained from a man between 18 and 29 years old who had mild COVID-19 (a few samples of this study predate the infection). Cell type and time point are not known. The sequencing sample was made of PBMCs or a T cell subset sorted from them (not recorded which). The CDR3 sequence: CASSHYDRSHYGYTF. The CDR3 region has the DNA TGTGCCAGCAGCCATTACGACAGGAGCCACTATGGCTACACCTTC. The full variable domain, its missing parts supplied by reference TRBV3-1 and TRBJ1-2, is DTAVSQTPKYLVTQMGNDKSIKCEQNLGHDTMYWYKQDSKKFLKIMFSYNNKELIINETVPNRFSPKSPDKAHLNLHINSLELGDSAVYFCASSHYDRSHYGYTFGSGTRLTVV.